This T cell receptor beta chain is drawn from a study of pediatric ulcerative colitis. About the research overall: Most patients had pancolitis, and two had left-sided colitis.

Regarding the study as a whole: A couple of rectal CDR3 clonotypes occurred in all ulcerative colitis patients.

Rectal tissue came from one to two pinch biopsies taken at colonoscopy. On this clone itself: Its antigen is still unknown.

Clones were read by immunoSEQ multiplex PCR, and TCRdb kept only the in-frame ones, dropping some. Altogether about 15,000 clones are present, around 74% being singletons, with the ten largest covering 3.4%. CDR3 size: 14 residues. V lost 1 base, J lost 6 bases, and 13 bases lay in between. The germline gives CDR1 SEHNR, CDR2 FQNEAQ (reference sequence). This chain links TRBV7-9 with TRBJ2-7; D may correspond to TRBD1 or TRBD2 (5 bases each). Sequencing was done on a sample of gut tissue. The TCR comes from a girl between 5 and 17 years old with moderate ulcerative colitis. CDR3 nucleotides: TGTGCCAGCAGCTTAGACGGGGCGGTATTCGAGCAGTACTTC. Encoded protein: CASSLDGAVFEQYF.